Below, one T cell receptor beta chain is given with its context. Its antigen remains unknown. The data were obtained in a study of immune evolution from preneoplasia to lung adenocarcinoma. Whole-study results and caveats: Normal lung had highest clonality; later lesions appeared denser, more diverse. Top clone frequencies peaked in normal lung, apparently declining through invasive adenocarcinoma.

The CDR3 has 15 amino acids. From germline, CDR1 is SGHAT and CDR2 FQNNGV. Germline trimming cut 6 bases from V and 8 bases from J; bases unmatched to any gene: 7. Method: immunoSEQ multiplex PCR; TCRdb's copy keeps in-frame clones and lacks some. Of under 10,000 clones in the sample, approximately 80% were seen once. Patient tissue came from resections in Japan or China, 2014–2017. Each case's diagnosis was confirmed by two pathologists on H&E. The sequenced sample was FFPE minimally invasive lung adenocarcinoma tissue. V gene TRBV11-2 combines with J gene TRBJ2-1, with TRBD2 matching 13 bases. This receptor was identified in a person aged 65 to 85 with lung adenocarcinoma. The CDR3 sequence is CASRPTSGRAYEQFF. In DNA, the CDR3 is TGTGCCAGCAGACCAACTAGCGGGAGGGCCTATGAGCAGTTCTTC. Full variable domain (outside the CDR3, taken from reference TRBV11-2 and TRBJ2-1): EAGVAQSPRYKIIEKRQSVAFWCNPISGHATLYWYQQILGQGPKLLIQFQNNGVVDDSQLPKDRFSAERLKGVDSTLKIQPAKLEDSAVYLCASRPTSGRAYEQFFGPGTRLTVL.